The TCR beta chain described here comes from a study of T cells after posttransplantation cyclophosphamide (dated by TCRdb to about 2016). Regarding the complete study: The study tracked T cell repertoire reconstitution by TRB sequencing after myeloablative bone marrow transplantation using posttransplantation cyclophosphamide as GVHD prophylaxis. Because TRA and TRB clonality correlated tightly in 8 to 10 samples, the subsequent TCR analyses were limited to TRB only. In 3 patients, up to roughly 3 additional blood samples taken between 2 and 5.2 years after transplant also underwent TRB sequencing, as did pretransplant blood from a handful of patients. Public TRB sequences were compared against a database of over 3,000 sequences linked to responses to pathogens, tumor antigens, self-antigens and alloantigens. TRB sequencing was performed on blood from all 35 or so PTCy patients with 1-year posttransplant specimens. Samples from about 33 PTCy-treated patients and 15 to 20 related bone marrow donors of those patients were subjected to antigen receptor sequencing. The investigation overall reported the following: Across the roughly 48 patients, TRB clonality was highly associated with recipient CMV seropositivity and CMV reactivation, and diversity with PTCy was similar to that in the CNI/methotrexate controls. Donor-recipient similarity was low at 1-2 months but increased during the first year, and donor CD8+ memory clones often dominated later blood repertoires. The TRB repertoires of T cells infiltrating skin or GI tract showed only limited overlap with the TRB repertoires of T cells in blood.

TRB sequencing was run on genomic DNA with either the immunoSEQ assay at survey resolution or the hsTCRB kit. The study's own analysis went as follows. The immunoSEQ software handled the initial read processing, while the LymphoSeq R package was used for the repertoire analyses. For each TRB dataset, clonality was calculated as 1 minus normalized Shannon entropy, and the Gini coefficient was computed as well. To infer phenotypes in unsorted samples, TRB sequences from sorted subsets of the recipient or donor were mapped onto unsorted samples from the same recipient. Held by TCRdb, this immuneACCESS table contains in-frame sequences only and omits some clones. Under half of the omission traces to an unresolved V gene where checked; the cause of the rest is unknown. The DNA gave D and trimming, while V, J and clone size come from that table. The sample has 19,000 or so clones on record, about 98% of them singletons. The top ten clones comprise roughly 0.12% of the sample.

Points on this clone: Its cognate antigen has yet to be identified. No qualities accompany the bases; no much larger clone lies one base away.

Related bone marrow donors provided peripheral blood samples on the day of marrow donation. Viable CD3+CD4+ or CD3+CD8+ cells that were CCR7+CD45RA+CD45RO-CD95-CD27+CD28+ were classified as naive T cells. Peripheral blood and bone marrow mononuclear cells were isolated by Ficoll-Hypaque density centrifugation and were cryopreserved. CD4+ and CD8+ T cells, including naive and memory subsets, were sorted by FACS using a FACSAria II. The sequenced sample was naive CD8+ T cells sorted from PBMCs. The TCR was taken from a man in his forties in good health, CMV-negative, and a related stem cell transplant donor.

The CDR3 reads as follows: CASSVSSFGSYEQYF. The DNA sequence reads TGTGCCAGCAGCGTCTCTAGCTTCGGCTCCTACGAGCAGTACTTC. The chain couples TRBV9 to TRBJ2-7, with a tentative D gene TRBD2 over 5 matching bases. V loses 2 bases, J loses 0 bases, and the germline ends lie 12 bases apart. From a lookup of the germline V gene, CDR1 and CDR2 are SGDLS and YYNGEE. There are 15 amino acids in the CDR3, from cysteine to phenylalanine inclusive. Only the CDR3 portion is preserved as DNA: 45 bases, with reading frame beginning at the first base.